Listed below are T cell receptor beta chains from one sample, sequenced in a study of vaccination and CD4 T cells after COVID-19. TCRdb reprocessed the PCR reads via MiXCR and lists one record per CDR3 protein. The sample has more than 10,000 distinct CDR3 sequences, roughly a fifth seen once; the top ten hold around an eighth. These receptors have no identified antigens. Material: CD4+ T cells from blood, cultured in vitro, obtained after SARS-CoV-2 vaccination. The source of these receptors is a human donor who had recovered from COVID-19. CDR3s include the opening cysteine and the closing phenylalanine or tryptophan. A D gene is named only where the DNA matches it firmly. Clone size is stated in some rows and not others, as once, few, many or a class when expanded.

few	TRBJ2-5	TRBD2	TRBV5-4	CASSGVLAGEETQYF	TGTGCCAGCAGTGGGGTTTTAGCGGGGGAGGAGACCCAGTACTTC
medium-sized	TRBJ1-1	.	TRBV7-2	CASSLSGPGGTEAFF	TGTGCCAGCAGCTTATCGGGGCCGGGGGGCACTGAAGCTTTCTTT
few	TRBJ2-4	TRBD1	TRBV11-1	CASSPEGQGGAKNIQYF	TGTGCCAGCAGCCCGGAAGGACAGGGGGGGGCCAAAAACATTCAGTACTTC
.	TRBJ2-7	.	TRBV14	CASSHLPYEQYF	TGTGCCAGCAGCCACCTTCCCTACGAGCAGTACTTC
few	TRBJ2-1	.	TRBV5-4	CASSLLGSSYNEQFF	TGTGCCAGCAGCTTGTTGGGTAGCTCCTACAATGAGCAGTTCTTC
few	TRBJ2-5	TRBD1	TRBV5-4	CASTRGQSGETQYF	TGTGCCAGCACTAGGGGACAGTCAGGGGAGACCCAGTACTTC
few	TRBJ2-3	TRBD1	TRBV28	CASSLSGTAGTQYF	TGTGCCAGCAGTTTATCGGGGACAGCCGGTACGCAGTATTTT
few	TRBJ2-1	TRBD2	TRBV7-2	CASSLGLAGGNEQFF	TGTGCCAGCAGCTTGGGTCTGGCGGGAGGCAATGAGCAGTTCTTC
few	TRBJ2-3	.	TRBV7-2	CASSLAQRRTDTQYF	TGTGCCAGCAGCTTAGCCCAGCGGCGCACAGATACGCAGTATTTT
.	TRBJ2-1	TRBD2	TRBV6-1	CASSLNGRGANEQFF	TGTGCCAGCAGCCTTAATGGGCGGGGGGCCAATGAGCAGTTCTTC
.	TRBJ1-2	TRBD1	TRBV28	CASSLDRGSNYGYTF	TGTGCCAGCAGTTTGGACAGGGGAAGTAACTATGGCTACACCTTC
few	TRBJ2-1	TRBD2	TRBV18	CASSPPGRGRILPHEQFF	TGTGCCAGCTCACCACCGGGCCGCGGGAGAATTCTACCCCATGAGCAGTTCTTC
.	TRBJ2-2	.	TRBV28	CASSTVVYAGELFF	TGTGCCAGCAGCACAGTGGTTTATGCCGGGGAGCTGTTTTTT
.	TRBJ2-2	.	TRBV4-3	CASSQDIGDTGELFF	TGCGCCAGCAGCCAAGATATAGGTGACACCGGGGAGCTGTTTTTT
few	TRBJ2-7	TRBD1	TRBV7-9	CASSTRSTGPSPLYEQYF	TGTGCCAGCAGCACCCGATCGACAGGGCCTTCTCCTCTCTACGAGCAGTACTTC
few	TRBJ2-5	.	TRBV20-1	CSARQGGGETQYF	TGCAGTGCTCGACAGGGAGGGGGAGAGACCCAGTACTTC
medium-sized	TRBJ2-5	.	TRBV19	CASSPLRGTPTQETQYF	TGTGCCAGTAGCCCACTGAGAGGGACTCCCACACAAGAGACCCAGTACTTC
.	TRBJ2-2	.	TRBV7-6	CATRDQTTGELFF	TGTGCCACACGGGACCAAACGACCGGGGAGCTGTTTTTT
.	TRBJ2-5	.	TRBV5-1	CASSSLYQETQYF	TGCGCCAGCAGCTCCTTGTACCAAGAGACCCAGTACTTC
few	TRBJ2-7	TRBD1	TRBV20-1	CSARDRGHGRTYEQYF	TGCAGTGCTAGAGATAGGGGGCATGGCCGAACCTACGAGCAGTACTTC
.	TRBJ1-1	.	TRBV18	CASSPGITEAFF	TGTGCCAGCTCACCCGGGATCACTGAAGCTTTCTTT
.	TRBJ2-1	.	TRBV7-2	CASSLQGRLMSYNEQFF	TGTGCCAGCAGCTTACAGGGGAGGTTGATGTCCTACAATGAGCAGTTCTTC
few	TRBJ1-5	.	TRBV28	CASSGGTVSNQPQHF	TGTGCCAGCAGTGGCGGGACGGTTAGCAATCAGCCCCAGCATTTT
.	TRBJ2-3	TRBD2	TRBV18	CASSPPSGRALRTQYF	TGTGCCAGCTCACCACCGAGCGGGAGGGCCTTGCGGACGCAGTATTTT
few	TRBJ2-5	TRBD1	TRBV7-7	CASSSTTGPGETQYF	TGTGCCAGCAGCTCCACGACAGGGCCTGGCGAGACCCAGTACTTC
few	TRBJ2-1	.	TRBV5-1	CASSSPYGSYNEQFF	TGCGCCAGCAGCTCCCCCTACGGGTCCTACAATGAGCAGTTCTTC
.	TRBJ1-5	.	TRBV16	CASSLLGADQPQHF	TGTGCCAGCAGCCTCTTAGGGGCCGATCAGCCCCAGCATTTT
few	TRBJ1-5	.	TRBV20-1	CSASRYSNQPQHF	TGCAGTGCTAGTCGGTATAGCAATCAGCCCCAGCATTTT
few	TRBJ1-1	TRBD1	TRBV5-4	CASSRDRGTEAFF	TGTGCCAGCAGCCGGGACAGGGGCACTGAAGCTTTCTTT
once	TRBJ2-3	.	TRBV7-3	CASSGGVITDTQYF	TGTGCCAGCAGCGGAGGAGTGATCACAGATACGCAGTATTTT
few	TRBJ2-5	TRBD2	TRBV15	CATSREDSGRTQETQYF	TGTGCCACCAGCAGAGAAGATAGCGGGAGAACCCAAGAGACCCAGTACTTC
few	TRBJ1-1	TRBD1	TRBV20-1	CSAPGQTNTEAFF	TGCAGTGCGCCGGGACAGACGAACACTGAAGCTTTCTTT
few	TRBJ2-1	TRBD1	TRBV7-2	CASSLAGTGPYNEQFF	TGTGCCAGCAGCTTAGCCGGGACAGGGCCCTACAATGAGCAGTTCTTC
.	TRBJ2-7	TRBD1	TRBV4-3	CASSQGQGAAGEKRHF	TGCGCCAGCAGCCAAGGACAGGGGGCGGCGGGCGAGAAGCGTCACTTC
few	TRBJ2-1	.	TRBV7-2	CASSLGPLNEQFF	TGTGCCAGCAGCTTAGGCCCACTCAATGAGCAGTTCTTC
medium-sized	TRBJ2-1	TRBD2	TRBV19	CASSVTSGGYNEQFF	TGTGCCAGTAGCGTTACTAGCGGGGGGTACAATGAGCAGTTCTTC
few	TRBJ2-7	.	TRBV7-3	CASSLSAGVGEQYF	TGTGCCAGCAGCTTATCGGCAGGGGTGGGCGAGCAGTACTTC